The 22 T cell receptor beta chains in this list originate from one sample, sequenced in a study of blood T cell repertoires in COVID-19. Clones were read by immunoSEQ multiplex PCR, and TCRdb kept only the in-frame ones, dropping some. Among 300,000 or so clones listed, around 83% were seen once. The sequenced sample consisted of peripheral blood. These receptors were obtained from a woman in her forties or fifties with acute or convalescent COVID-19.

V usage is TRBV7-9 and J usage is TRBJ1-5, with D maybe TRBD1 (5 bases). The CDR3 has 13 amino acids. Trimming left V 4 bases short and J 5 bases short, with 9 bases between. Germline V gives CDR1 SEHNR, CDR2 FQNEAQ (reference sequence). In DNA form, the CDR3 reads TGTGCCAGCAGCTCCAGGGAATATCAGCCCCAGCATTTT. Its protein is CASSSREYQPQHF. Based on the CDR3 plus reference TRBV7-9 and TRBJ1-5, the full variable domain is DTGVSQNPRHKITKRGQNVTFRCDPISEHNRLYWYRQTLGQGPEFLTYFQNEAQLEKSRLLSDRFSAERPKGSFSTLEIQRTEQGDSAMYLCASSSREYQPQHFGDGTRLSIL.

The DNA for the CDR3 is TGTGCCAGCAGTGAAAGAGGGACAGGGATGCTGGAAGCTTTCTTT. It codes for CASSERGTGMLEAFF. The rearrangement links TRBV6-1 to TRBJ1-1, with 9 bases matching TRBD1. CDR1 is MNHNS and CDR2 is SASEGT in the germline V gene. V trimming: 2 bases; J trimming: 8 bases; junction bases outside the gene matches: 9. CDR3 length: 15 amino acids.

This clone was counted only a few times. This sequence joins TRBV6-5 and TRBJ1-5; 7 nucleotides match TRBD1. There are 13 residues in the CDR3. Germline CDR1 and CDR2: MNHEY and SVGAGI. The V gene end was trimmed by 7 bases and the J gene end by 5 bases; junction bases not matched to a gene: 5. The CDR3 nucleotides are TGTGCCAGCAAGGAGACAGGGCATCAGCCCCAGCATTTT. Its protein is CASKETGHQPQHF.

The J gene is TRBJ1-3, the V gene TRBV23-1; D perhaps matches TRBD1 (6 bases). TRBV23-1 is annotated as an ORF whose role is uncertain. Trimming cost V 4 bases and J 2 bases, with 12 bases left between them. This CDR3 contains 15 residues. CDR3: CASSPAGTTGNTIYF. The CDR3 DNA is TGCGCCAGCAGTCCAGCCGGGACAACTGGAAACACCATATATTTT.

The chain is built from TRBV5-1 and TRBJ2-3; 7 nucleotides align to TRBD1. This CDR3 contains 17 residues. Looked up from germline, CDR1 is SGHRS and CDR2 is YFSETQ. The trim removed 0 bases at V and 0 bases at J, leaving 7 bases unmatched. CDR3 region: CASSLDPGTVSTDTQYF. DNA of the CDR3: TGCGCCAGCAGCTTGGATCCCGGGACAGTTAGCACAGATACGCAGTATTTT.

V gene TRBV27 combines with J gene TRBJ1-1; D unclear. The CDR3 is made up of 15 amino acids. Between the trimmed V and J ends, which lost 7 bases and 4 bases, there was a span of 19 bases. CDR1 and CDR2 (germline): MNHEY, SMNVEV (reference sequence). CDR3 in DNA: TGTGCCAGCACAAACCTACAGAGTTTGGGCACTGAAGCTTTCTTT. Its protein product is CASTNLQSLGTEAFF.

This chain uses TRBV7-6 with TRBJ1-2; 7 nucleotides agree with TRBD1. V trimming: 5 bases; J trimming: 4 bases; junction bases outside the gene matches: 4. Germline V lookup: CDR1 SGHVS, CDR2 FNYEAQ. This CDR3 has 13 amino acids. The CDR3 DNA reads as TGTGCCAGCAGCCAAGGGGGCGGCTATGGCTACACCTTC. Translation: CASSQGGGYGYTF.

This chain uses TRBV6-5 with TRBJ2-7, with D possibly matching TRBD2 (6 bases). CDR1 and CDR2 (germline): MNHEY, SVGAGI. The CDR3 loop spans 15 amino acids. Trimming left V 5 bases short and J 1 base short, with 15 bases between. DNA of the CDR3: TGTGCCAGCAGTCGGTACAAGGGAGGTTCCTACGAGCAGTACGTC. Protein sequence: CASSRYKGGSYEQYV.

The CDR3 nucleotides are TGTGCCAGCAGTATACGGGGGGGCCCCGGGGAGCTGTTTTTT. This sequence encodes CASSIRGGPGELFF. The chain joins TRBV6-5 to TRBJ2-2; 8 bases fit TRBD2. V trimming: 5 bases; J trimming: 6 bases; junction bases outside the gene matches: 5. The CDR3 is 14 residues long. Germline lookup yields CDR1 MNHEY and CDR2 SVGAGI.

The chain recombines TRBV11-2 with TRBJ1-4; possibly TRBD1 for D (5 bases). The germline gives CDR1 SGHAT, CDR2 FQNNGV. The CDR3 contains 12 residues. V was cut by 3 bases and J by 7 bases, with 6 bases left in between. CDR3 loop: CASSLGGEKLFF. The CDR3 region has the DNA TGTGCCAGCAGCTTGGGGGGTGAAAAACTGTTTTTT.

This chain's CDR3 is CASSAGGKITGELFF. CDR3 nucleotides: TGTGCCAGTAGTGCAGGGGGCAAAATCACCGGGGAGCTGTTTTTT. The chain couples TRBV19 to TRBJ2-2; the match to TRBD1 covers 8 bases. The germline CDR1 and CDR2 sequences are LNHDA and SQIVND (reference sequence). Trimming cost V 5 bases and J 4 bases; bases outside gene matches: 6. This CDR3 region has 15 residues.

This rearrangement joins TRBV13 to TRBJ2-7, with TRBD1 matching over 8 bases. CDR3 length equals 15 residues. In germline, CDR1 is PRHDT, CDR2 FYEKMQ (reference sequence). Trimming took 4 bases from V and 2 from J; bases not matched to a gene: 7. CDR3 loop: CASSSSRTGPYEQYV. The DNA of the CDR3 is TGTGCCAGCAGCTCCTCCCGGACAGGGCCCTACGAGCAGTACGTC.

A few counts support this clone. The CDR3 nucleotides are TGTGCCAGCAGGCGGACAGATAACACTGAAGCTTTCTTT. Encoded protein: CASRRTDNTEAFF. The genes are TRBV28 and TRBJ1-1, with D perhaps matching TRBD1 (6 bases). V lost 6 bases and J 2 bases, leaving 10 bases between the germline ends. The CDR3 contains 13 residues. CDR1 is MDHEN, CDR2 SYDVKM, per germline.

This chain links TRBV30 with TRBJ1-5; 8 bases line up with TRBD1. Germline V gene lookup returns CDR1 GTSNPN and CDR2 SVGIG (reference sequence). CDR3 length: 16 residues. The J segment lost 6 bases and the V segment lost 2 bases, leaving 12 bases of the junction unmatched. Here the CDR3 reads CAWSKYSGQGSQPQHF. The CDR3, as DNA: TGTGCCTGGAGTAAGTACTCAGGACAGGGAAGTCAGCCCCAGCATTTT.

The genes are TRBV3-1 (or the pseudogene TRBV3-2) and TRBJ2-2; 12 nucleotides align to TRBD2. The J segment lost 2 bases and the V segment lost 4 bases, leaving 8 bases of the junction unmatched. The length of the CDR3 is 18 residues. CDR1 and CDR2 from the germline V gene are LGHDT and YNNKEL (reference sequence). In DNA form, the CDR3 reads TGTGCCAGCAGCCTACGCGGGACTAGCGGGTTAAACACCGGGGAGCTGTTTTTT. Protein: CASSLRGTSGLNTGELFF.

The chain is built from TRBV4-1 and TRBJ2-3, with D possibly matching TRBD2 (6 bases). Between the trimmed V and J ends, which lost 2 bases and 2 bases, there was a span of 14 bases. CDR1 and CDR2 from the germline V gene are MGHRA and YSYEKL. The CDR3 covers 16 residues. The CDR3 reads CASSQIGTGYTDTQYF. CDR3 DNA: TGCGCCAGCAGCCAAATCGGGACTGGATACACAGATACGCAGTATTTT.

The chain joins TRBV25-1 to TRBJ1-1; D possibly corresponds to TRBD1 (5 bases). CDR1 and CDR2 (germline): MGHDK, SYGVNS. The CDR3 has 12 amino acids. Trimming left V 4 bases short and J 7 bases short, with 10 bases between. The CDR3 DNA is TGTGCCAGCAGTGGCGACAGTTATGAAGCTTTCTTT. It translates to CASSGDSYEAFF. Looking up the rest from reference TRBV25-1 and TRBJ1-1 gives the full variable domain: EADIYQTPRYLVIGTGKKITLECSQTMGHDKMYWYQQDPGMELHLIHYSYGVNSTEKGDLSSESTVSRIRTEHFPLTLESARPSHTSQYLCASSGDSYEAFFGQGTRLTVV.

The V call is TRBV25-1, the J call TRBJ1-2, with TRBD1 matching 7 bases. Germline assignment: CDR1 MGHDK and CDR2 SYGVNS. V was clipped by 4 bases and J by 4 bases; unmatched bases: 3. The CDR3 has 13 amino acids. The DNA for the CDR3 is TGTGCCAGCAGTGGAGGGACAGTCTATGGCTACACCTTC. Its protein is CASSGGTVYGYTF.

This clone appeared once. The rearrangement links TRBV11-2 to TRBJ2-1; 9 bases match TRBD2. V gave up 3 bases and J gave up 9 bases; unmatched junction bases: 6. CDR1 and CDR2 (germline): SGHAT, FQNNGV. This CDR3 is 14 amino acids long. CDR3 loop: CASSFSGSAGEQFF. CDR3 in DNA: TGTGCCAGCAGCTTTAGCGGGAGTGCCGGTGAGCAGTTCTTC.

This rearrangement joins TRBV29-1 to TRBJ1-2; TRBD1 matches at 7 bases. The CDR3 spans 13 residues. Per germline, CDR1 SQVTM and CDR2 ANQGSEA. The ends lost 8 bases at V and 1 base at J; junction bases unmatched: 7. This chain's CDR3 is CSIGGGNNYGYTF. The CDR3 DNA reads TGCAGCATAGGGGGCGGAAATAACTATGGCTACACCTTC.

The chain carries TRBV2 and TRBJ2-5, with D uncertain. The CDR3 covers 11 residues. Germline CDR1 SNHLY, CDR2 FYNNEI. Trimming removed 4 bases at V and 2 bases at J, with 2 bases between. CDR3 bases: TGTGCCAGCAGTGCACAAGAGACCCAGTACTTC. Encoded protein: CASSAQETQYF.

The rearrangement joins TRBV27 to TRBJ1-6; 8 nucleotides align to TRBD1. CDR1 is MNHEY and CDR2 is SMNVEV in the germline V gene (reference sequence). The CDR3 consists of 16 residues. The ends lost 5 bases at V and 4 bases at J; junction bases unmatched: 7. This chain's CDR3 is CASSISTGAYNSPLHF. DNA of the CDR3: TGTGCCAGCAGTATCTCGACAGGGGCATATAATTCACCCCTCCACTTT.